Sequencing of this TCR beta chain was carried out in a study of cytomegalovirus exposure and HLA in healthy donors. Points from the study as a whole: According to a later analysis, donors in an Asian-associated ancestry cluster reportedly had fewer N-insertions than the roughly 660-donor mean.

Note on this clone: Its antigen is unidentified.

J was trimmed by 5 bases and V by 6 bases; bases with no gene match: 9. This CDR3 is built from 16 residues. Germline CDR1 is MNHNY and CDR2 is SVGAGI (reference sequence). The PCR had 60 Vbeta and 13 Jbeta primers. Produced via immunoSEQ multiplex PCR; TCRdb's table is partial and in-frame only. Among more than 150,000 clones listed, 80% to 90% were seen once. The V gene is TRBV6-6, the J gene TRBJ2-2, with 10 nucleotides matching TRBD1. Source material: PBMCs. This TCR came from a man younger than 35 in good health and CMV-seropositive. CDR3 coding DNA: TGTGCCAGCAGACCAGACAGGGGGCCGAGGACCGGGGAGCTGTTTTTT. As protein: CASRPDRGPRTGELFF.